The clone carrying this T cell receptor beta chain was seen ten or more times. One entry per CDR3 protein results from TCRdb running MiXCR on the RT-PCR reads. There are fewer than 600,000 distinct CDR3 sequences in the sample; more than 7% occur only once, and less than 15% lies in the top ten. Per germline, CDR1 MGHRA and CDR2 YSYEKL. V lost 0 bases and J lost 6, with 17 bases in between. The CDR3 spans 17 residues. The data were obtained in a study of response to subunit inactivated influenza vaccine. The rearrangement links TRBV4-1 to TRBJ1-4, with D possibly matching TRBD1 (5 bases). Sequences were derived from PBMCs from blood, sampled roughly 24 months after vaccination. This TCR was recovered from a man aged 50-75 years who received an inactivated influenza vaccine. The CDR3 protein is CASSQDGRGPYHEKLFF. The CDR3, as DNA: TGCGCCAGCAGCCAAGATGGGAGGGGCCCATACCATGAAAAACTGTTTTTT.